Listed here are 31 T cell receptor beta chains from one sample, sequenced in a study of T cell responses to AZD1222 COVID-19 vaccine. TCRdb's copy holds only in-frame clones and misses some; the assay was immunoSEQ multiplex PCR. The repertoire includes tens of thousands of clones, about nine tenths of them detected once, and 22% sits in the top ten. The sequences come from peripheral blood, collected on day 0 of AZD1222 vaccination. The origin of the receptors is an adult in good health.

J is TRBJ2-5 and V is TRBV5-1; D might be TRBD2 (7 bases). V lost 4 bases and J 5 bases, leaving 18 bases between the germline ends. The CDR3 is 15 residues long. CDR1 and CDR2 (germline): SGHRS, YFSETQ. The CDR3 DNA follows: TGCGCCAGCAGCATCCTCGGGGGGCCAGGGGAGACCCAGTACTTC. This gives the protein CASSILGGPGETQYF.

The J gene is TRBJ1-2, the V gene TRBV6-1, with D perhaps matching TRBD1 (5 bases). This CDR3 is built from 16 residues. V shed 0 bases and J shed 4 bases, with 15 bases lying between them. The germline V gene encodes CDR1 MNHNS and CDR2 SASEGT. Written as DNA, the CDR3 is TGTGCCAGCAGTGAAGCGGCAGGGAAAGACCTCTATGGCTACACCTTC. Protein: CASSEAAGKDLYGYTF.

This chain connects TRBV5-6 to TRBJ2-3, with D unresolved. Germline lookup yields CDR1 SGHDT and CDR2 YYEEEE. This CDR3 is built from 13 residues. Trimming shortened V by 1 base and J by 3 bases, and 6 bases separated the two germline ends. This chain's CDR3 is CASSLFFTDTQYF. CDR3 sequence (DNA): TGTGCCAGCAGCTTGTTTTTTACAGATACGCAGTATTTT.

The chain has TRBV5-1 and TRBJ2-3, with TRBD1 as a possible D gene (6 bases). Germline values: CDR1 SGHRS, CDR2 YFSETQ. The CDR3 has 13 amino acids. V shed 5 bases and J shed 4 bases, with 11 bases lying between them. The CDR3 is CASSEQGADTQYF. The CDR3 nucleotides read TGCGCCAGCAGTGAACAGGGAGCAGATACGCAGTATTTT. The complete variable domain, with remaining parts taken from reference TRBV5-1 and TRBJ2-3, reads KAGVTQTPRYLIKTRGQQVTLSCSPISGHRSVSWYQQTPGQGLQFLFEYFSETQRNKGNFPGRFSGRQFSNSRSEMNVSTLELGDSALYLCASSEQGADTQYFGPGTRLTVL.

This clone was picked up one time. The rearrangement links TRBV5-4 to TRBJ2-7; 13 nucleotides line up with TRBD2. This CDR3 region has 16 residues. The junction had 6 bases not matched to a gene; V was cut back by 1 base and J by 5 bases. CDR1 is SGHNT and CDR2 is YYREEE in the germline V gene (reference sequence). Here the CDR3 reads CASSLTSGGAPDEQYF. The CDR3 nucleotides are TGTGCCAGCAGCTTGACTAGCGGGGGGGCACCAGACGAGCAGTACTTC.

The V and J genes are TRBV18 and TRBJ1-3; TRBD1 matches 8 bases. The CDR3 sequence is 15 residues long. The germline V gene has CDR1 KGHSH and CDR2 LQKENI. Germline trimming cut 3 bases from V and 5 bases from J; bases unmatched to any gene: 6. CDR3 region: CASSPDRELRNTIYF. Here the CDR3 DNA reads TGTGCCAGCTCACCGGACAGGGAACTTCGAAACACCATATATTTT.

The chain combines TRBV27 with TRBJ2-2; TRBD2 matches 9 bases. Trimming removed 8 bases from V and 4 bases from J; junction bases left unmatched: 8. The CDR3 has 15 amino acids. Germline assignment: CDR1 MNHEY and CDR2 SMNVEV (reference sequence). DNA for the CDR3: TGTGCCAGCCATGGGGCGGGGGGGCGCACCGGGGAGCTGTTTTTT. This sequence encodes CASHGAGGRTGELFF.

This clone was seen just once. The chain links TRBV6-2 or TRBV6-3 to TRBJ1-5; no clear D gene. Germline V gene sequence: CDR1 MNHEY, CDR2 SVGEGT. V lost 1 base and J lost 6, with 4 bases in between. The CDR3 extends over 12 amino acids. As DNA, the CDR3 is TGTGCCAGCAGTTACTTCTCTCAGCCCCAGCATTTT. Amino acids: CASSYFSQPQHF.

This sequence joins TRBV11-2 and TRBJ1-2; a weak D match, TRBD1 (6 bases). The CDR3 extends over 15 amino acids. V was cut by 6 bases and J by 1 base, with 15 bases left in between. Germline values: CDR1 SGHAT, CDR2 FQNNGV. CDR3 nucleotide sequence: TGTGCCAGCAGTCGAACAGGGTCTAGTAACTATGGCTACACCTTC. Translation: CASSRTGSSNYGYTF.

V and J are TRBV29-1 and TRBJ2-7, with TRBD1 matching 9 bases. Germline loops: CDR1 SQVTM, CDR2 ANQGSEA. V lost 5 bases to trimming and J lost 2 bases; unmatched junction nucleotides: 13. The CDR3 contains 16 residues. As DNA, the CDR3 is TGCAGCGTTAACCTACAGGGGGCAGGGGGGCCCTACGAGCAGTACTTC. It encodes CSVNLQGAGGPYEQYF.

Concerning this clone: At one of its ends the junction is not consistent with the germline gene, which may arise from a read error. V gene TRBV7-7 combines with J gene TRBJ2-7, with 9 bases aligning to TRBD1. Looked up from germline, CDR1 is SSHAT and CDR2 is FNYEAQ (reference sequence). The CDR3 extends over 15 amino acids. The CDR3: CASSYPGQGRSEQYF. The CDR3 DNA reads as TGTGCTAGCAGCTACCCGGGACAGGGTCGGTCCGAGCAGTACTTC.

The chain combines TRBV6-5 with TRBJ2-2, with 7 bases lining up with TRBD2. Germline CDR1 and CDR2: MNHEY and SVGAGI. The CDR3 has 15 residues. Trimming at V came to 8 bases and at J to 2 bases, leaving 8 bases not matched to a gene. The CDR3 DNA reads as TGTGCCAGCCACAAGGCGGGGGAAAACACCGGGGAGCTGTTTTTT. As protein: CASHKAGENTGELFF.

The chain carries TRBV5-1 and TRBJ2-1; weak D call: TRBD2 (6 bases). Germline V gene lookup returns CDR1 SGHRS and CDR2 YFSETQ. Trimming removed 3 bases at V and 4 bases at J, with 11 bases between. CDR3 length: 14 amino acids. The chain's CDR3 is CASSSGLPYNEQFF. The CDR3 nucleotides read TGCGCCAGCAGCTCGGGACTGCCTTACAATGAGCAGTTCTTC.

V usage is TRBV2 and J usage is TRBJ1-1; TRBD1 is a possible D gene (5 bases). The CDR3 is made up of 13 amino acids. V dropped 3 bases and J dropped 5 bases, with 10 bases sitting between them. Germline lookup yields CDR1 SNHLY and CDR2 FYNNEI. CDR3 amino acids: CASSDDRETEAFF. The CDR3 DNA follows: TGTGCCAGCAGTGATGACAGAGAGACTGAAGCTTTCTTT.

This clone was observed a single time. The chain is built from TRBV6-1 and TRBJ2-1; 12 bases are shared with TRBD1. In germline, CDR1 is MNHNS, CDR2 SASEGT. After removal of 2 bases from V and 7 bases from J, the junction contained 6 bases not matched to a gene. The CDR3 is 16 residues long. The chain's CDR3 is CASSEPGTGGSNEQFF. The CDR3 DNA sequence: TGTGCCAGCAGTGAACCTGGGACAGGGGGCTCGAATGAGCAGTTCTTC.

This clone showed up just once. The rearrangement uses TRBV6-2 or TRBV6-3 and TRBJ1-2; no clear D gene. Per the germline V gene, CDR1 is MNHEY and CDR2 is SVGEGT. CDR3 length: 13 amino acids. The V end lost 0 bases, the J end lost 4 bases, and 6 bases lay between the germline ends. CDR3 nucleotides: TGTGCCAGCAGTTACTCGGGGTCCTATGGCTACACCTTC. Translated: CASSYSGSYGYTF.

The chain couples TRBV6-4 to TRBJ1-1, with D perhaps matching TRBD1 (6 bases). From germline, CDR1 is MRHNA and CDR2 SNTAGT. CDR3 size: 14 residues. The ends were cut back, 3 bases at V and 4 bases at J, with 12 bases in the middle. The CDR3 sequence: CASSEGGGSTEAFF. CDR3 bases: TGTGCCAGCAGTGAGGGAGGGGGTAGCACTGAAGCTTTCTTT.

CDR3 coding DNA: TGCGCCAGCAGCCTTCCCATGACTGGAAGCTCTGGGGCCAACGTCCTGACTTTC. It codes for CASSLPMTGSSGANVLTF. The chain uses TRBV4-1 and TRBJ2-6, with unresolved D. The CDR3 runs to 18 residues. The germline V and J ends were trimmed by 4 bases and 0 bases, with 16 bases remaining between them. The V gene's germline CDR1 is MGHRA and CDR2 YSYEKL.

CDR3 amino acids: CASSSPGGDRAEQYF. The CDR3 coding sequence is TGTGCCAGCAGTTCCCCAGGGGGTGATAGAGCCGAGCAGTACTTC. The V gene is TRBV28, the J gene TRBJ2-7, with 7 positions matching TRBD1. The CDR3 totals 15 residues. With V trimmed by 4 bases and J by 6 bases, 12 bases remained unmatched. Germline V CDR1 and CDR2: MDHEN, SYDVKM.

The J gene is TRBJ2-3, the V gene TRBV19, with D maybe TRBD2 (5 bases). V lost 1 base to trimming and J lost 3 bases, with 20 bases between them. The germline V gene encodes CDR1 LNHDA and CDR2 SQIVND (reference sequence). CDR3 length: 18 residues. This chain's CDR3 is CASSIVLVRLSRTDTQYF. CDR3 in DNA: TGTGCCAGTAGTATAGTTCTAGTCCGACTAAGTCGTACAGATACGCAGTATTTT.

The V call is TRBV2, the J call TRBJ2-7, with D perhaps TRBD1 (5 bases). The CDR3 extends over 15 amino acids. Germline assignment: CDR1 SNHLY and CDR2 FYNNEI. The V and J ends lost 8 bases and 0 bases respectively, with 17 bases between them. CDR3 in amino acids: CASRSRGGSSYEQYF. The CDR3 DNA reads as TGTGCCAGCCGCTCAAGGGGCGGTTCCTCCTACGAGCAGTACTTC.

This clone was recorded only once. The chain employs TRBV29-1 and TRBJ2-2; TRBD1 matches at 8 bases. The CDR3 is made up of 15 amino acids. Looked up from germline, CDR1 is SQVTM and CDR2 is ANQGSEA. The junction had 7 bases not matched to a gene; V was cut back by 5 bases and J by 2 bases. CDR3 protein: CSVLRGPPNTGELFF. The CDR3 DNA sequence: TGCAGCGTTCTCAGGGGGCCGCCCAACACCGGGGAGCTGTTTTTT.

CDR3: CASSLGWGRRTEAFF. In DNA form, the CDR3 reads TGCGCCAGCAGCTTGGGGTGGGGACGGAGGACTGAAGCTTTCTTT. The rearrangement uses TRBV5-1 and TRBJ1-1; TRBD1 is a possible D gene (5 bases). Germline values: CDR1 SGHRS, CDR2 YFSETQ. Between the trimmed V and J ends, which lost 0 bases and 5 bases, there was a span of 14 bases. The CDR3 contains 15 residues.

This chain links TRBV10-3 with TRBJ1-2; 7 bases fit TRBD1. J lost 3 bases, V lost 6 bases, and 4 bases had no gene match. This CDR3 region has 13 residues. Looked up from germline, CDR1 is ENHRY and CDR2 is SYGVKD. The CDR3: CAISNQGDYGYTF. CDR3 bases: TGTGCCATCAGCAATCAGGGGGACTATGGCTACACCTTC.

The CDR3 reads CASSDGETQYF. The CDR3 DNA follows: TGTGCCAGCAGTGACGGGGAGACGCAGTATTTT. The chain uses TRBV2 and TRBJ2-3; tentatively, D is TRBD2 (5 bases). Germline CDR1 reads SNHLY; CDR2 reads FYNNEI. The CDR3 is 11 residues long. The germline V and J ends were trimmed by 3 bases and 9 bases, with 7 bases remaining between them. Full variable domain (outside the CDR3, taken from reference TRBV2 and TRBJ2-3): EPEVTQTPSHQVTQMGQEVILRCVPISNHLYFYWYRQILGQKVEFLVSFYNNEISEKSEIFDDQFSVERPDGSNFTLKIRSTKLEDSAMYFCASSDGETQYFGPGTRLTVL.

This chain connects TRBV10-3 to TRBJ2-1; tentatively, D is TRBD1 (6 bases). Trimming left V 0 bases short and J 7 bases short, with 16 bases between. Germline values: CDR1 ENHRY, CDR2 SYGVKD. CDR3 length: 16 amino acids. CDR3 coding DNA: TGTGCCATCAGTGAGTCCAACAGGGCAAGAGGGAATGAGCAGTTCTTC. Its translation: CAISESNRARGNEQFF.

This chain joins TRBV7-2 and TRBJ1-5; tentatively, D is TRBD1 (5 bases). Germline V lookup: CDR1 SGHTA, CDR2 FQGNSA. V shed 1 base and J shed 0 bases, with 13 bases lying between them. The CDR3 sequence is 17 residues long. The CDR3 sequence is CASSLGRGVYSNQPQHF. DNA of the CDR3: TGTGCCAGCAGCTTAGGTCGGGGGGTGTATAGCAATCAGCCCCAGCATTTT.

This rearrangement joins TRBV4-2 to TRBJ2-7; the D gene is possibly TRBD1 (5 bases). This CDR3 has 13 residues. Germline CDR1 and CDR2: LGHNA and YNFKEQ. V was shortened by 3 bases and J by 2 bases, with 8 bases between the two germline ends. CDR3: CASSQGRTYEQYF. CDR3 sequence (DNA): TGTGCCAGCAGCCAGGGGCGTACCTACGAGCAGTACTTC.

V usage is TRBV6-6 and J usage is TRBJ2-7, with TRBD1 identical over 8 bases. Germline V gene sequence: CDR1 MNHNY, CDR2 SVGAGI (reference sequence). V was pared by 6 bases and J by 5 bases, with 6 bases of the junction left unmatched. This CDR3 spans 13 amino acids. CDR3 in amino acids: CASRTTGGHEQYF. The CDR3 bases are TGTGCCAGCAGGACTACAGGGGGTCACGAGCAGTACTTC.

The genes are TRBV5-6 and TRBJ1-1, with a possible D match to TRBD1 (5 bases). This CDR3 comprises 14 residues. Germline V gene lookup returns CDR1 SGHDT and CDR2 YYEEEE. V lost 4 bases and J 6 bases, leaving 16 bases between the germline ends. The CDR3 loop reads CASSEGPGEAEAFF. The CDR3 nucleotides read TGTGCCAGCAGCGAGGGACCGGGGGAGGCTGAAGCTTTCTTT.

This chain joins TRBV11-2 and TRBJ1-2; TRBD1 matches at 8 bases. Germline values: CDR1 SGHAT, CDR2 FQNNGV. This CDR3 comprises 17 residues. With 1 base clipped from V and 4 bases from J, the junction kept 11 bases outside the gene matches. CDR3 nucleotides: TGTGCCAGCAGCTTAGGAAGAAGGGACAGGCAACGCTATGGCTACACCTTC. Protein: CASSLGRRDRQRYGYTF.